Listed below are T cell receptor beta chains from one sample, sequenced in a study of blood T cell repertoires in COVID-19. TCRdb keeps only in-frame clones here, not all; method: immunoSEQ multiplex PCR. The table lists fewer than 60,000 clones, about 87% of them singletons. The material sequenced was peripheral blood. The receptor source for this set is a human donor with active COVID-19. The donor label of this sample is uncertain. The CDR3 runs from the conserved cysteine through the conserved F or W.

V,J,CDR3
TRBV9,TRBJ2-7,CASSVEEGNYEQYF
TRBV7-3,TRBJ2-6,CASSPGQGVSGANVLTF
TRBV5-8,TRBJ1-1,CASSRNTEAFF
TRBV28,TRBJ2-7,CASMAWAGNYEQYF
TRBV18,TRBJ2-3,CASSPLGQGVFTDTQYF
TRBV13,TRBJ2-2,CASSVRDYTNTGELFF
TRBV30,TRBJ2-3,CAWSLKGVNTDTQYF
TRBV6-5,TRBJ2-5,CASSSGTSSFLKTQYF
TRBV4-3,TRBJ2-7,CASSQDRAGSYEQYF
TRBV15,TRBJ1-1,CATSRGGGVGTEAFF
TRBV5-4,TRBJ1-4,CASSSNLDKKLFF
TRBV28,TRBJ2-7,CASRQGSTPYEQYF
TRBV29-1,TRBJ1-2,CSVEIWTGDYGYTF
TRBV5-4,TRBJ1-6,CASSLETVSPLHF
TRBV9,TRBJ2-1,CASSVYSNNEQFF
TRBV29-1,TRBJ2-1,CSVEPGGNEQFF
TRBV5-4,TRBJ2-7,CASSHQVLSGGEQYF
TRBV7-9,TRBJ2-7,CASSSGQTLSYEQYF
TRBV7-9,TRBJ2-5,CASSLGGGLVTETQYF